This passage covers 27 T cell receptor beta chains from one sample sequenced in a study of chemoradiotherapy in HPV16-positive cancers. TCRdb's copy holds only in-frame clones and misses some; the assay was immunoSEQ multiplex PCR. Seen here are 20,000 to 30,000 clones, roughly 95% observed once, and the top ten hold 2.7%. Sample acquisition took place from a patient who underwent chemoradiotherapy. The receptors shown here come from a human donor with HPV-associated anogenital cancer.

The rearrangement links TRBV6-1 to TRBJ2-3; the match to TRBD2 covers 12 bases. The CDR3 totals 15 residues. CDR1 MNHNS and CDR2 SASEGT come from the germline V gene. The V gene end was trimmed by 2 bases and the J gene end by 4 bases; junction bases not matched to a gene: 1. The CDR3 DNA sequence: TGTGCCAGCAGTGAACTAGCGGGAGGGCCAGATACGCAGTATTTT. The encoded protein is CASSELAGGPDTQYF.

The DNA for the CDR3 is TGTGCCAGCAGCCCGGGGACCCCCGGGGGCTATGGCTACACCTTC. Residues: CASSPGTPGGYGYTF. The chain recombines TRBV6-5 with TRBJ1-2; tentative D call: TRBD1 (5 bases). Germline CDR1 is MNHEY and CDR2 is SVGAGI. The CDR3 has 15 residues. The ends were cut back, 6 bases at V and 4 bases at J, with 18 bases in the middle.

The genes are TRBV19 and TRBJ2-1, with D unresolved. V was trimmed by 3 bases and J by 0 bases, leaving 9 bases between them. The germline V gene has CDR1 LNHDA and CDR2 SQIVND (reference sequence). The CDR3 consists of 15 residues. The DNA of the CDR3 is TGTGCCAGTAGTATGGTCCTCAGCTCCTACAATGAGCAGTTCTTC. Its translation is CASSMVLSSYNEQFF.

This clone appeared a few times. The chain uses TRBV5-1 and TRBJ1-1, with 8 bases matching TRBD1. V gave up 4 bases and J gave up 5 bases; unmatched junction bases: 13. The CDR3 runs 16 residues. Germline V lookup: CDR1 SGHRS, CDR2 YFSETQ. The CDR3 DNA reads as TGCGCCAGCAGCACGGGGGCGACAGGGGTTATGACTGAAGCTTTCTTT. Protein product: CASSTGATGVMTEAFF.

This chain connects TRBV15 to TRBJ2-1; D might be TRBD2 (6 bases). The CDR3 contains 14 residues. The V and J ends lost 0 bases and 6 bases respectively, with 9 bases between them. Germline loops: CDR1 LNHNV, CDR2 YYDKDF (reference sequence). The CDR3 coding sequence is TGTGCCACCAGCAGAGAAACGGGAGCCAATGAGCAGTTCTTC. Residues: CATSRETGANEQFF.

The rearrangement links TRBV18 to TRBJ1-6, with D unclear. Germline V gives CDR1 KGHSH, CDR2 LQKENI. V dropped 6 bases and J dropped 6 bases, with 15 bases sitting between them. The CDR3 contains 15 residues. The CDR3 DNA follows: TGTGCCAGCTCCCTCTCCGGGTCCATTAATTCACCCCTCCACTTT. Encoded protein: CASSLSGSINSPLHF.

This chain connects TRBV6-1 to TRBJ1-3; TRBD1 aligns across 7 bases. Germline assignment: CDR1 MNHNS and CDR2 SASEGT. This CDR3 is 15 amino acids long. Trimming took 4 bases from V and 8 from J; bases not matched to a gene: 11. The DNA for the CDR3 is TGTGCCAGCAGTGTAGGACGACAGGGCGCGGACACCATATATTTT. This gives the protein CASSVGRQGADTIYF.

CDR3 region: CASSITGIPNYSNQPQHF. The CDR3 coding sequence is TGTGCCAGTAGTATTACAGGGATTCCCAATTATAGCAATCAGCCCCAGCATTTT. This rearrangement joins TRBV19 to TRBJ1-5; TRBD1 is a possible D gene (6 bases). Germline CDR1 is LNHDA and CDR2 is SQIVND (reference sequence). The CDR3 consists of 18 residues. V was pared by 3 bases and J by 0 bases, with 18 bases between.

The chain links TRBV12-2 to TRBJ1-5; whether TRBD1, the table's D call, matches the DNA was not checked. TRBV12-2 is a recognized pseudogene. CDR3 size: 20 residues. CDR3 coding DNA: TGTGCAAGTCGCTTAGACAGGTCTTCATCCGTAATGAATCCGAATCAGCCCCAGCATTTT. It specifies CASRLDRSSSVMNPNQPQHF.

The gene calls are TRBV19 and TRBJ1-5, with unresolved D. The CDR3 has 16 residues. Trimming took 2 bases from V and 3 from J, leaving 14 bases between them. Per the germline V gene, CDR1 is LNHDA and CDR2 is SQIVND (reference sequence). CDR3 coding DNA: TGTGCCAGTAGTATAATTTGGGGATCCTTCAATCAGCCCCAGCATTTT. Protein product: CASSIIWGSFNQPQHF.

This sequence joins TRBV10-1 and TRBJ1-1, with D unresolved. CDR3 size: 14 residues. Trimming took off 7 bases at V and 6 bases at J, with 18 bases between the two ends. The germline gives CDR1 WNHNN, CDR2 SYGVQD (reference sequence). The CDR3 nucleotides are TGCGCCAGCAAGTTTTCCCGGCAATCCGCTGAAGCTTTCTTT. Translating gives CASKFSRQSAEAFF.

The CDR3 DNA sequence: TGTGCCAGCAGCTTGGAGAGGACAGTCACTGAAGCTTTCTTT. It encodes CASSLERTVTEAFF. The chain employs TRBV5-6 and TRBJ1-1, with D possibly TRBD1 on 6 matching bases. The CDR3 is 14 amino acids. Germline V CDR1 and CDR2: SGHDT, YYEEEE. V was clipped by 0 bases and J by 4 bases, with 10 bases between them.

V gene TRBV19 combines with J gene TRBJ2-2, with a tentative D call TRBD2 (6 bases). The CDR3 has 14 residues. Trimming removed 7 bases from V and 3 bases from J, with 12 bases in between. The germline V gene encodes CDR1 LNHDA and CDR2 SQIVND (reference sequence). The CDR3 region is CASKLRDYTGELFF. The CDR3 nucleotides read TGTGCCAGTAAGCTGCGGGATTACACCGGGGAGCTGTTTTTT.

V is TRBV28 and J is TRBJ2-6; TRBD1 is a possible D gene (6 bases). The V and J ends lost 6 bases and 1 base respectively, with 13 bases between them. The CDR3 has 16 amino acids. The V gene's germline CDR1 is MDHEN and CDR2 SYDVKM. The DNA of the CDR3 is TGTGCCAGCAGAGCATACAGGGATTCTGGGGCCAACGTCCTGACTTTC. Amino acid sequence: CASRAYRDSGANVLTF. The variable domain in full, with the rest retrieved from reference TRBV28 and TRBJ2-6, is DVKVTQSSRYLVKRTGEKVFLECVQDMDHENMFWYRQDPGLGLRLIYFSYDVKMKEKGDIPEGYSVSREKKERFSLILESASTNQTSMYLCASRAYRDSGANVLTFGAGSRLTVL.

The chain has TRBV6-1 and TRBJ1-4; D possibly corresponds to TRBD1 (5 bases). Trimming shortened V by 8 bases and J by 5 bases, and 9 bases separated the two germline ends. The CDR3 totals 12 residues. Looked up from germline, CDR1 is MNHNS and CDR2 is SASEGT. As DNA, the CDR3 is TGTGCCAGCTGCAGGGCGAATGAAAAACTGTTTTTT. Its protein product is CASCRANEKLFF.

The chain uses TRBV29-1 and TRBJ1-1; D remains unclear. This CDR3 region has 14 residues. CDR1 SQVTM and CDR2 ANQGSEA come from the germline V gene. Trimming stripped 5 bases from V and 0 bases from J, with 13 bases between. Here the CDR3 DNA reads TGCAGCGTTAATGACATAGGGTTGAACACTGAAGCTTTCTTT. This gives the protein CSVNDIGLNTEAFF.

The chain has TRBV7-9 and TRBJ2-4, with 8 bases fitting TRBD2. The germline gives CDR1 SEHNR, CDR2 FQNEAQ (reference sequence). Trimming took 2 bases from V and 6 from J; bases not matched to a gene: 12. CDR3 length: 17 amino acids. CDR3 region: CASSLWGSGMRRNIQYF. CDR3 sequence (DNA): TGTGCCAGCAGCTTATGGGGTAGCGGGATGCGGAGAAACATTCAGTACTTC. The full variable domain, in which reference TRBV7-9 and TRBJ2-4 provide the parts outside the CDR3, is DTGVSQNPRHKITKRGQNVTFRCDPISEHNRLYWYRQTLGQGPEFLTYFQNEAQLEKSRLLSDRFSAERPKGSFSTLEIQRTEQGDSAMYLCASSLWGSGMRRNIQYFGAGTRLSVL.

The V and J genes are TRBV5-6 and TRBJ1-4; D is perhaps TRBD1 (5 bases). The CDR3 spans 16 residues. Trimming cost V 0 bases and J 5 bases, with 14 bases left between them. Germline V gene lookup returns CDR1 SGHDT and CDR2 YYEEEE. The CDR3 region is CASSLGDRSFNEKLFF. For the CDR3, the DNA is TGTGCCAGCAGCTTGGGGGACCGCTCCTTCAATGAAAAACTGTTTTTT.

This clone was picked up one time. The chain carries TRBV7-2 and TRBJ2-3; 13 bases are shared with TRBD2. The CDR3 has 16 amino acids. Germline CDR1 is SGHTA and CDR2 is FQGNSA. V gave up 5 bases and J gave up 0 bases; unmatched junction bases: 2. The CDR3 coding sequence is TGTGCCAGCAGCCTGGGACTAGCGGGGAGCACAGATACGCAGTATTTT. Its translation: CASSLGLAGSTDTQYF.

The count of this clone is one. The V and J genes are TRBV28 and TRBJ1-5; 12 bases line up with TRBD1. From germline, CDR1 is MDHEN and CDR2 SYDVKM. The CDR3 is 17 residues long. V shed 6 bases, J shed 5 bases, and the junction held 11 bases outside the gene matches. The CDR3 DNA reads as TGTGCCAGCAGCGATAGAACCGGGACAGGGGGCTATCAGCCCCAGCATTTT. Amino acid sequence: CASSDRTGTGGYQPQHF.

The gene calls are TRBV6-1 and TRBJ1-3, with D possibly matching TRBD1 (6 bases). The germline CDR1 and CDR2 sequences are MNHNS and SASEGT. The germline V and J ends were trimmed by 7 bases and 2 bases, with 12 bases remaining between them. The CDR3 spans 14 residues. Here the CDR3 DNA reads TGTGCCAGCAACATCGGGGGCGCTGGAAACACCATATATTTT. Amino acid sequence: CASNIGGAGNTIYF.

CDR3 bases: TGTGCCAGCCGACCGGGACACACCTACGAGCAGTACTTC. Encoded protein: CASRPGHTYEQYF. This chain joins TRBV6-5 and TRBJ2-7, with a possible D match to TRBD1 (6 bases). The germline V gene has CDR1 MNHEY and CDR2 SVGAGI. V was cut by 8 bases and J by 2 bases, with 13 bases left in between. The length of the CDR3 is 13 residues.

This chain uses TRBV4-1 with TRBJ1-2; 8 nucleotides align to TRBD1. CDR3 length: 15 amino acids. The V gene's germline CDR1 is MGHRA and CDR2 YSYEKL. V lost 0 bases, J lost 3 bases, and 3 bases stayed unmatched. The chain's CDR3 is CASSQETGVYYGYTF. The CDR3 coding sequence is TGCGCCAGCAGCCAAGAGACAGGGGTGTACTATGGCTACACCTTC.

The genes are TRBV5-4 and TRBJ1-6; TRBD1 aligns across 10 bases. The germline CDR1 and CDR2 sequences are SGHNT and YYREEE (reference sequence). V trimming: 0 bases; J trimming: 7 bases; junction bases outside the gene matches: 4. The CDR3 runs 16 residues. CDR3 sequence: CASSLDGQGGNSPLHF. In DNA, the CDR3 is TGTGCCAGCAGCTTGGACGGACAGGGGGGGAATTCACCCCTCCACTTT.

This clone was observed a single time. The chain combines TRBV7-2 with TRBJ2-5; a weak D match, TRBD1 (5 bases). This CDR3 region has 15 residues. V was cut by 4 bases and J by 4 bases, with 16 bases left in between. CDR1 is SGHTA and CDR2 is FQGNSA in the germline V gene. This CDR3 reads CASSSERGPTETQYF. The CDR3 nucleotides are TGTGCCAGCAGCTCCGAAAGGGGTCCCACAGAGACCCAGTACTTC.

The gene calls are TRBV7-8 and TRBJ2-3; 9 bases line up with TRBD2. This CDR3 spans 16 amino acids. The junction had 12 bases not matched to a gene; V was cut back by 5 bases and J by 6 bases. Germline V gene sequence: CDR1 SGHVS, CDR2 FQNEAQ. The CDR3 spells CASSIRGGGDPDTQYF. In DNA, the CDR3 is TGTGCCAGCAGCATACGGGGCGGGGGGGACCCGGATACGCAGTATTTT.

CDR3 nucleotides: TGTGCCAGCAGTTATGGTAGCGGGAGCTCCTACGAGCAGTACTTC. It specifies CASSYGSGSSYEQYF. The J gene is TRBJ2-7, the V gene TRBV6-6; 9 positions agree with TRBD2. The CDR3 covers 15 residues. Trimming at V came to 3 bases and at J to 0 bases, leaving 3 bases not matched to a gene. CDR1 MNHNY and CDR2 SVGAGI come from the germline V gene (reference sequence).